This T cell receptor (beta chain) was retrieved from a study of monozygotic twins with cystic fibrosis. The germline V and J ends were trimmed by 8 bases and 0 bases, with 14 bases remaining between them. Germline CDR1 and CDR2: LNHDA and SQIVND (reference sequence). The length of the CDR3 is 15 residues. Study-wide findings and caveats: J usage was most co-twin-similar in 8 of 16 pairs, V in 13. Nucleotide-identical clonotype sharing was significantly higher within monozygotic CF twin pairs than between unrelated CF individuals.

To note about this clone: The antigen is unknown.

The table came from immunoSEQ multiplex PCR; TCRdb's copy has only in-frame clones and leaves some out. The repertoire consists of under 30,000 clones, with about 96% occurring once and the leading ten covering approximately 2.8%. This receptor was identified in a girl aged 2 to 9 with cystic fibrosis. Sequencing used blood. This chain uses TRBV19 with TRBJ1-3, with D perhaps matching TRBD1 (6 bases). The CDR3 nucleotides are TGTGCCAGTGACCTAGGGACATACTCTGGAAACACCATATATTTT. It encodes CASDLGTYSGNTIYF.